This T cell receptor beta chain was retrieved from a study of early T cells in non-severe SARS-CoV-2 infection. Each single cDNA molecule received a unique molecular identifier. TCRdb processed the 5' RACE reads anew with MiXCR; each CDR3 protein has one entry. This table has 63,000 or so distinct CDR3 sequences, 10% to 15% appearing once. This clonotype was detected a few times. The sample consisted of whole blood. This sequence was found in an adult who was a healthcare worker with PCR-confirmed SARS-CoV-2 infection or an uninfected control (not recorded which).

As DNA, the CDR3 is TGTGCCAGCAGTTTTGGGACAGCCACCTACGAGCAGTACTTC. Protein: CASSFGTATYEQYF. This chain joins TRBV2 and TRBJ2-7; 7 positions agree with TRBD1. The germline CDR1 and CDR2 sequences are SNHLY and FYNNEI. The V segment lost 5 bases and the J segment 2 bases; nucleotides outside the gene matches: 6. The CDR3 length is 14 residues.